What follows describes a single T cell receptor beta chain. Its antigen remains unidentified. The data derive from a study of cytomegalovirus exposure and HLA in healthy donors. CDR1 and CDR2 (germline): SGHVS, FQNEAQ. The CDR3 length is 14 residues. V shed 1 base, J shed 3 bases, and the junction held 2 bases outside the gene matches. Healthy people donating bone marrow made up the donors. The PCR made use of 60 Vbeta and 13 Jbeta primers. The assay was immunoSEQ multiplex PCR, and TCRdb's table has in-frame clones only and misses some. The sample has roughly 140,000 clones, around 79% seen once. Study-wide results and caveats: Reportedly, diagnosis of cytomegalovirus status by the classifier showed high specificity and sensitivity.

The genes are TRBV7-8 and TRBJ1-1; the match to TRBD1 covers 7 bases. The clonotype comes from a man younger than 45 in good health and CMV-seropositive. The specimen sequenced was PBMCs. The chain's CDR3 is CASSLGDSYTEAFF. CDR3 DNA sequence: TGTGCCAGCAGCTTAGGGGACAGCTACACTGAAGCTTTCTTT.